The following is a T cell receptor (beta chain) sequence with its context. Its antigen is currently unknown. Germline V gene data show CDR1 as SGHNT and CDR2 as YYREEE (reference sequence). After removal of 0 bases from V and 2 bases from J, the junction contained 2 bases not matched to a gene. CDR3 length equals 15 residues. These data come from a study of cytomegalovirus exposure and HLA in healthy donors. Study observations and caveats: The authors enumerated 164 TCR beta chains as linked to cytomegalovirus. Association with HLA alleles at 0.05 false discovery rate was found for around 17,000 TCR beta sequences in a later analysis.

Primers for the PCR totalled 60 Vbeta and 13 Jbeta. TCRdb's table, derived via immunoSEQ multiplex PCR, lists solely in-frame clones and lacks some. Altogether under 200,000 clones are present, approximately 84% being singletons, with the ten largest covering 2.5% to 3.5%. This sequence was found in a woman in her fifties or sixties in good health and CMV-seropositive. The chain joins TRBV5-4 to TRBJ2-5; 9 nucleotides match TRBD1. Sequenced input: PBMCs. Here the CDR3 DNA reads TGTGCCAGCAGCTTGGGGGACAGGGTGCAAGAGACCCAGTACTTC. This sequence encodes CASSLGDRVQETQYF.